This T cell receptor beta chain was identified in a study of T-cell reconstitution after alpha-beta-depleted transplantation in children. Whole-study findings and limits: Several hundred expanded graft clones reportedly were the source of alpha-beta T cells about two months after transplant.

Construction of the TCRbeta library involved unique molecular identifiers. One entry per CDR3 protein results from TCRdb running MiXCR on the PCR reads. The profile shows 500,000 to 750,000 distinct CDR3 sequences, roughly 27% of them singletons. This clonotype was observed a few times. What it binds is not known. The CDR3 runs 15 residues. The J segment lost 2 bases and the V segment lost 4 bases, leaving 5 bases of the junction unmatched. Germline V gives CDR1 SGHRS, CDR2 YFSETQ. The sequencing used PBMCs, collected before TCRalphabeta/CD19-depleted stem cell transplant. The J gene is TRBJ2-1, the V gene TRBV5-1; TRBD2 aligns across 8 bases. The receptor was derived from a boy in the first two years of life with Wiskott-Aldrich syndrome, due to receive a stem cell transplant. The CDR3: CASSTSGTTYNEQFF. The CDR3 DNA reads TGCGCCAGCAGCACTAGCGGCACTACCTACAATGAGCAGTTCTTC.